The rows below give T cell receptor beta chains drawn from one sample of a study of cytomegalovirus exposure and HLA in healthy donors. Clones were sequenced by immunoSEQ multiplex PCR, and TCRdb holds only the in-frame ones, with some missing. The table lists more than 85,000 clones, under 80% of them singletons. The sample comprised PBMCs. The receptor source for this set is a woman in her 50s in good health and CMV-seropositive. CDR3s leave out the opening cysteine and the closing phenylalanine or tryptophan. Each record gives: clone size, CDR3 length, J gene, V gene, CDR3 protein. Size values are once, few and many counts, or a class for expanded clones, and some rows have none.

clone_size: .; cdr3_length: 10; j_call: TRBJ1-1; v_call: TRBV4-1; cdr3_aa: ASSPQGGEAF
clone_size: .; cdr3_length: 10; j_call: TRBJ2-3; v_call: TRBV7-3; cdr3_aa: ASSSLTDTQY
clone_size: .; cdr3_length: 11; j_call: TRBJ1-1; v_call: TRBV10-3; cdr3_aa: ATWDRDRAEAF
clone_size: .; cdr3_length: 14; j_call: TRBJ2-1; v_call: TRBV15; cdr3_aa: ATSRDWTSGVGEQF
clone_size: once; cdr3_length: 11; j_call: TRBJ1-1; v_call: TRBV10-3; cdr3_aa: AISESGGTEAF
clone_size: .; cdr3_length: 12; j_call: TRBJ1-4; v_call: TRBV5-6; cdr3_aa: ASSLAGGNEKLF
clone_size: few; cdr3_length: 16; j_call: TRBJ2-3; v_call: TRBV4-2; cdr3_aa: ASSQGISGGLRTDTQY
clone_size: few; cdr3_length: 11; j_call: TRBJ1-5; v_call: TRBV2; cdr3_aa: ASSELGGQPQH
clone_size: .; cdr3_length: 13; j_call: TRBJ1-6; v_call: TRBV10-3; cdr3_aa: AISVGEAYNSPLH
clone_size: few; cdr3_length: 12; j_call: TRBJ1-1; v_call: TRBV5-6; cdr3_aa: ASSLDGVSTEAF
clone_size: few; cdr3_length: 12; j_call: TRBJ2-1; v_call: TRBV5-5; cdr3_aa: ASSLGSSYNEQF
clone_size: .; cdr3_length: 14; j_call: TRBJ1-1; v_call: TRBV4-2; cdr3_aa: ASSQEPGQGGTEAF
clone_size: .; cdr3_length: 13; j_call: TRBJ2-1; v_call: TRBV5-1; cdr3_aa: ASSLEGGRGDEQF
clone_size: few; cdr3_length: 13; j_call: TRBJ1-3; v_call: TRBV18; cdr3_aa: ASSSTGVGGNTIY
clone_size: few; cdr3_length: 12; j_call: TRBJ2-2; v_call: TRBV30; cdr3_aa: AWEGGREGGELF
clone_size: .; cdr3_length: 11; j_call: TRBJ2-3; v_call: TRBV25-1; cdr3_aa: ASSLSNAYTQY
clone_size: .; cdr3_length: 16; j_call: TRBJ2-7; v_call: TRBV2; cdr3_aa: ASSGLGWNAGQTYEQY
clone_size: .; cdr3_length: 12; j_call: TRBJ1-5; v_call: TRBV27; cdr3_aa: ASSLGGSHQPQH
clone_size: .; cdr3_length: 11; j_call: TRBJ1-1; v_call: TRBV6-1; cdr3_aa: ASSEHLNTEAF
clone_size: once; cdr3_length: 10; j_call: TRBJ1-1; v_call: TRBV9; cdr3_aa: ASSSRTGFAF
clone_size: .; cdr3_length: 13; j_call: TRBJ2-2; v_call: TRBV10-1; cdr3_aa: ASSADSPTGGELF
clone_size: .; cdr3_length: 16; j_call: TRBJ2-1; v_call: TRBV7-9; cdr3_aa: ASTHWPSGASSYNEQF
clone_size: .; cdr3_length: 13; j_call: TRBJ2-3; v_call: TRBV6-1; cdr3_aa: ASRLDRADTDTQY
clone_size: .; cdr3_length: 12; j_call: TRBJ1-1; v_call: TRBV9; cdr3_aa: ASSVEEVDTEAF
clone_size: .; cdr3_length: 11; j_call: TRBJ2-7; v_call: TRBV2; cdr3_aa: ASRVTGPYEQY
clone_size: few; cdr3_length: 10; j_call: TRBJ2-5; v_call: TRBV12-5; cdr3_aa: ASGPRSGTQY
clone_size: .; cdr3_length: 10; j_call: TRBJ2-7; v_call: TRBV5-8; cdr3_aa: ASSFGGVEQY
clone_size: .; cdr3_length: 13; j_call: TRBJ2-2; v_call: TRBV5-1; cdr3_aa: ASTRGERGAGELL
clone_size: .; cdr3_length: 10; j_call: TRBJ1-2; v_call: TRBV25-1; cdr3_aa: ASTGGDYGYT
clone_size: .; cdr3_length: 12; j_call: TRBJ2-1; v_call: TRBV7-3; cdr3_aa: ASSSPGQVYEQF
clone_size: .; cdr3_length: 12; j_call: TRBJ1-1; v_call: TRBV5-1; cdr3_aa: ASSPDLGLTEAF
clone_size: .; cdr3_length: 14; j_call: TRBJ2-1; v_call: TRBV12-5; cdr3_aa: ASGSEGQLLYNEQF
clone_size: few; cdr3_length: 13; j_call: TRBJ1-5; v_call: TRBV6-1; cdr3_aa: ASSSFRGSNQPQH
clone_size: once; cdr3_length: 12; j_call: TRBJ2-1; v_call: TRBV2; cdr3_aa: ASSERQDYNEQF
clone_size: .; cdr3_length: 15; j_call: TRBJ1-5; v_call: TRBV6-1; cdr3_aa: ASSVDRDRVGNQPQH
clone_size: .; cdr3_length: 12; j_call: TRBJ2-2; v_call: TRBV2; cdr3_aa: ASREVANTGELF
clone_size: .; cdr3_length: 11; j_call: TRBJ2-5; v_call: TRBV30; cdr3_aa: AWSVLAWETQY
clone_size: .; cdr3_length: 12; j_call: TRBJ2-7; v_call: TRBV7-9; cdr3_aa: ASSRQDLNYEQY
clone_size: .; cdr3_length: 12; j_call: TRBJ1-1; v_call: TRBV25-1; cdr3_aa: ASSVDILNTEAF
clone_size: .; cdr3_length: 10; j_call: TRBJ1-2; v_call: TRBV12-5; cdr3_aa: ASAPDSYGYT
clone_size: .; cdr3_length: 11; j_call: TRBJ2-7; v_call: TRBV7-9; cdr3_aa: ASSMSQGTEQY
clone_size: .; cdr3_length: 17; j_call: TRBJ1-4; v_call: TRBV5-1; cdr3_aa: ASSLGRDRGRGTNEKLF
clone_size: .; cdr3_length: 13; j_call: TRBJ1-1; v_call: TRBV7-8; cdr3_aa: ASSLAQQGTTEAF
clone_size: .; cdr3_length: 14; j_call: TRBJ2-5; v_call: TRBV7-8; cdr3_aa: ASSFQPGAAWETQY
clone_size: .; cdr3_length: 9; j_call: TRBJ1-1; v_call: TRBV29-1; cdr3_aa: SVVGGTEAF
clone_size: few; cdr3_length: 10; j_call: TRBJ2-7; v_call: TRBV29-1; cdr3_aa: SVRDRTYEQY
clone_size: .; cdr3_length: 13; j_call: TRBJ1-1; v_call: TRBV5-1; cdr3_aa: ASSLEPGMNTEAF